The rows below give T cell receptor beta chains drawn from one sample of a study of T cells in localized non-small cell lung cancer. Here immunoSEQ multiplex PCR was the method, and the copy in TCRdb shows in-frame clones only, minus some. The sample records 25,000 to 30,000 clones, about 92% being singletons. Sequenced material: peripheral blood mononuclear cells, taken before any cancer treatment. The receptors stem from a woman aged 40-75 years with stage III lung adenocarcinoma. The CDR3 runs from the conserved cysteine through the conserved F or W. The order of the fields is D gene, J gene, clone size, CDR3 length, V gene, CDR3 DNA, CDR3 protein. The D gene is left open where the match is weak. Clone size is not always given. Where it is, it says once, few, many or a class for expanded clones.

D gene: NA; J gene: TRBJ1-2; clone size: NA; CDR3 length: 16; V gene: TRBV6-5; CDR3 DNA: TGTGCCAGCAGTTCCTATGGGGAACAACCCAGCGGGGGCTACACCTTC; CDR3 protein: CASSSYGEQPSGGYTF
D gene: NA; J gene: TRBJ1-1; clone size: few; CDR3 length: 12; V gene: TRBV19; CDR3 DNA: TGTGCCAGTAGTAATCTGTTGTTGGAAGCTTTCTTT; CDR3 protein: CASSNLLLEAFF
D gene: NA; J gene: TRBJ2-3; clone size: NA; CDR3 length: 15; V gene: TRBV28; CDR3 DNA: TGTGCCAGCAGTTTATCAGGGCCTAGCACAGATACGCAGTATTTT; CDR3 protein: CASSLSGPSTDTQYF
D gene: TRBD2; J gene: TRBJ2-2; clone size: NA; CDR3 length: 18; V gene: TRBV4-1; CDR3 DNA: TGCGCCAGCAGCCATTTTGCGATAGCGGGTTCGATGACCGGGGAGCTGTTTTTT; CDR3 protein: CASSHFAIAGSMTGELFF
D gene: NA; J gene: TRBJ2-1; clone size: NA; CDR3 length: 15; V gene: TRBV9; CDR3 DNA: TGTGCCAGCAGCGTACAGGCGGGGGCCCGGAATGAGCAGTTCTTC; CDR3 protein: CASSVQAGARNEQFF
D gene: NA; J gene: TRBJ2-3; clone size: NA; CDR3 length: 17; V gene: TRBV21-1; CDR3 DNA: TGTGCCAGCAGGGACCAGGGAGGGGACTCCATCACAGATACGCAGTATTTT; CDR3 protein: CASRDQGGDSITDTQYF
D gene: NA; J gene: TRBJ1-1; clone size: NA; CDR3 length: 14; V gene: TRBV5-8; CDR3 DNA: TGTGCCAGCAGCACGCCGGTGATGAACACTGAAGCTTTCTTT; CDR3 protein: CASSTPVMNTEAFF
D gene: TRBD1; J gene: TRBJ1-1; clone size: NA; CDR3 length: 13; V gene: TRBV29-1; CDR3 DNA: TGCAGCGTTACCCAGGGGGTGGCCACTGAAGCTTTCTTT; CDR3 protein: CSVTQGVATEAFF
D gene: NA; J gene: TRBJ2-5; clone size: NA; CDR3 length: 12; V gene: TRBV6-1; CDR3 DNA: TGTGCCAGCTACGGGGTGGAAGAGACCCAGTACTTC; CDR3 protein: CASYGVEETQYF
D gene: TRBD1; J gene: TRBJ1-1; clone size: NA; CDR3 length: 13; V gene: TRBV19; CDR3 DNA: TGTGCCAGTAGTATCGGAGCACGGACAGGGGCTTTCTTT; CDR3 protein: CASSIGARTGAFF
D gene: NA; J gene: TRBJ1-1; clone size: NA; CDR3 length: 15; V gene: TRBV15; CDR3 DNA: TGTGCCACCAGCAGAGTTTTGCGGCCGAACACTGAAGCTTTCTTT; CDR3 protein: CATSRVLRPNTEAFF
D gene: NA; J gene: TRBJ1-5; clone size: NA; CDR3 length: 14; V gene: TRBV19; CDR3 DNA: TGTGCCAGTAGTATTGGCATCTACAATCAGCCCCAGCATTTT; CDR3 protein: CASSIGIYNQPQHF
D gene: NA; J gene: TRBJ1-2; clone size: NA; CDR3 length: 16; V gene: TRBV10-3; CDR3 DNA: TGTGCCATCAGTGAGTCCCCTGAAGGTCCTAACTATGGCTACACCTTC; CDR3 protein: CAISESPEGPNYGYTF